These T cell receptor beta chains were read from a single sample in a study of T cells in narcolepsy. Assay used: immunoSEQ multiplex PCR; TCRdb lists only in-frame clones, some missing. The table has tens of thousands of clones, 70% to 80% seen once; the top ten hold approximately 1%. The sample taken for sequencing was CD45RA- memory CD4+ T cells from PBMCs. The receptors were gathered from a human donor with narcolepsy. CDR3s include the opening cysteine and the closing phenylalanine or tryptophan. A D gene is named only where the DNA matches it firmly. The size entry is marked missing in some rows and otherwise reads once, few, many or a size class.

d_call clone_size j_call v_call cdr3_nt cdr3_aa
- few TRBJ2-7 TRBV6-5 TGTGCCAGCAGGCTACCAGGGGTGGACTACGAGCAGTACTTC CASRLPGVDYEQYF
- - TRBJ2-1 TRBV19 TGTGCCAGTACAGTCCAGGATGAGCAGTTCTTC CASTVQDEQFF
- - TRBJ2-5 TRBV7-2 TGTGCCAGCAGCGACGTAGGAGGGAGAGACCAAGAGACCCAGTACTTC CASSDVGGRDQETQYF
TRBD2 - TRBJ2-2 TRBV7-3 TGTGCCAGCAGGCTAGCGGGAGGGCCGAACACCGGGGAGCTGTTTTTT CASRLAGGPNTGELFF
TRBD1 - TRBJ2-5 TRBV29-1 TGCAGCGTTGAAACTGGGACAGGGGCTCTTCGGTACCAAGAGACCCAGTACTTC CSVETGTGALRYQETQYF
TRBD1 - TRBJ2-4 TRBV11-3 TGTGCCAGCAGGGCGACAGGGGGCCGTGACATTCAGTACTTC CASRATGGRDIQYF
TRBD2 - TRBJ2-1 TRBV4-3 TGCGCCAGCAGCCAAATCTTACCGGGACTAGCGGGAAAGGAGCAGTTCTTC CASSQILPGLAGKEQFF
- once TRBJ1-2 TRBV6-5 TGTGCCAGCAGAACAGGGTTCGGCTACACCTTC CASRTGFGYTF
- few TRBJ2-1 TRBV6-1 TGTGCCAGCAGGGACCTCAATGAGCAGTTCTTC CASRDLNEQFF
TRBD2 - TRBJ2-7 TRBV28 TGTGCCAGCGGACTAGGTTCCTACGAGCAGTACTTC CASGLGSYEQYF
- - TRBJ2-2 TRBV5-1 TGCGCCAGCAGCTTGTCGGGACTGTCGAACACCGGGGAGCTGTTTTTT CASSLSGLSNTGELFF
- - TRBJ2-2 TRBV16 TGTGCCAGCAGCCCTCGGACAGCCGACACCGGGGAGCTGTTTTTT CASSPRTADTGELFF
- - TRBJ2-2 TRBV7-2 TGTGCCAGCAGCTTAGCGCTGGCCAGCACCGGGGAGCTGTTTTTT CASSLALASTGELFF
TRBD1 few TRBJ2-5 TRBV6-1 TGTGCCAGCAGCTGGGGGACAGGGGGCCAAGAGACCCAGTACTTC CASSWGTGGQETQYF
TRBD1 - TRBJ2-7 TRBV7-3 TGTGCCAGCAGCTTGACAGGGGTTCGGGAGCAGTACTTC CASSLTGVREQYF
- - TRBJ1-5 TRBV2 TGTGCCAGCAGGAATCAGGGAATAGGCAATCAGCCCCAGCATTTT CASRNQGIGNQPQHF
- - TRBJ1-3 TRBV15 TGTGCCACCAGCAGACCCGCCGGACGAACAGGTGCTACCTCTGGAAACACCATATATTTT CATSRPAGRTGATSGNTIYF
- once TRBJ2-7 TRBV10-2 TGCGCCAGCAGTGAGGGTTTGGGTGGAACCGCTGGGCAGTACTTC CASSEGLGGTAGQYF
- - TRBJ1-3 TRBV6-6 TGTGCCAGCAGTTTAGGGGTGTTTGGAAACACCATATATTTT CASSLGVFGNTIYF
- - TRBJ1-2 TRBV5-3 TGTGCCAGAAGCCTCTCGGCGGCCCTAGCTAACTATGGCTACACCTTC CARSLSAALANYGYTF
- - TRBJ1-1 TRBV5-1 TGCGCCAGCAGCTTGATGGGAGAAGCTTTCTTT CASSLMGEAFF
- few TRBJ2-7 TRBV29-1 TGCAGCGTTGAAGAGGCAGGCTACGAGCAGTACTTC CSVEEAGYEQYF
TRBD1 - TRBJ2-5 TRBV6-5 TGTGCCAGCAGACAGGGGACGGAGACCCAGTACTTC CASRQGTETQYF
TRBD1 - TRBJ1-1 TRBV10-3 TGTGCCATCAGTCCAACAGGGGGCTCTGCTGAAGCTTTCTTT CAISPTGGSAEAFF
- - TRBJ2-7 TRBV9 TGTGCCAGCAGCGTAGCGTGGGAGGGGGGCTACGAGCAGTACTTC CASSVAWEGGYEQYF
TRBD2 - TRBJ2-7 TRBV5-4 TGTGCCAGCAGCCTAGCGGGCTCCTACGAGCAGTACTTC CASSLAGSYEQYF
- - TRBJ2-7 TRBV2 TGTGCCAGCAGTGAAGGGGGCGGCGTCCGCTACGAGCAGTACTTC CASSEGGGVRYEQYF
- - TRBJ1-2 TRBV7-2 TGTGCCAGCAGCTTAGGCAGTACTAACTATGGCTACACCTTC CASSLGSTNYGYTF
TRBD2 once TRBJ2-7 TRBV28 TGTGCCAGCAGTTCCCGAGCGGGAGGGTCCTACGAGCAGTACTTC CASSSRAGGSYEQYF
- - TRBJ1-2 TRBV11-3 TGTGCCAGCAGCTTAAACCCTAAGGATGGCTACACCTTC CASSLNPKDGYTF
- - TRBJ1-2 TRBV6-1 TGTGCCGCGGCGGGGGGTACCGCATATGGCTACACCTTC CAAAGGTAYGYTF
TRBD1 - TRBJ1-3 TRBV27 TGTGCCAGCAGTTTTTCCGGGACAGGGCCGGGAAACACCATATATTTT CASSFSGTGPGNTIYF
TRBD2 - TRBJ2-5 TRBV4-1 TGCGCCAGCAGCCAAGATTGGGGGAGGGAGGGGACCCAGTACTTC CASSQDWGREGTQYF
- - TRBJ1-1 TRBV10-1 TGCGCCAGCAGTGAGTTGCAGGGTGGGACGACTGAAGCTTTCTTT CASSELQGGTTEAFF
TRBD1 - TRBJ1-2 TRBV18 TGTGCCAGCTCTCTAGACAGGGCCTATGGCTACACCTTC CASSLDRAYGYTF
- - TRBJ1-1 TRBV27 TGTGCCAGCAGTTTCCCCGGGGGTGAAGCTTTCTTT CASSFPGGEAFF
- - TRBJ2-3 TRBV29-1 TGCAGCGCCCGGGTCACAGATACGCAGTATTTT CSARVTDTQYF
TRBD2 - TRBJ2-1 TRBV7-3 TGTGCCAGCAGCTTAGAGGGGACTAGCGGGAGGTTTGAGCAGTTCTTC CASSLEGTSGRFEQFF
- - TRBJ1-1 TRBV7-3 TGTGCCAGCAGCGATTTCAGGGGTACTGAAGCTTTCTTT CASSDFRGTEAFF
TRBD1 - TRBJ2-4 TRBV5-4 TGTGCCAGCAGCTTCCGGGACAGGGGAAACATTCAGTACTTC CASSFRDRGNIQYF
- - TRBJ2-1 TRBV4-3 TGCGCCAGCAGCCAAGACGTGTTCGCAGCGGCAGGTTTCACCGACAATGAGCAGTTCTTC CASSQDVFAAAGFTDNEQFF
- - TRBJ2-5 TRBV15 TGTGCCACCAGCAGAGATTCCAGGGAGACCCAGTACTTC CATSRDSRETQYF
TRBD1 - TRBJ1-1 TRBV6-5 TGTGCCAGCAGTTACTCGGGACAGGGTCAAGCTTTCTTT CASSYSGQGQAFF
TRBD2 - TRBJ2-1 TRBV14 TGTGCCAGCAGGTTAAGCGGGGGGCAGATTTACAATGAGCAGTTCTTC CASRLSGGQIYNEQFF
TRBD1 - TRBJ1-2 TRBV6-1 TGTGCCAGCAGTGATATGGGGCAGGGGGGAAACTATGGCTACACCTTC CASSDMGQGGNYGYTF
- - TRBJ1-2 TRBV30 TGTGCCTGGACCCTCGGGTCGGGCTACACCTTC CAWTLGSGYTF
- - TRBJ2-1 TRBV28 TGTGCCGGACAGAGGGGGGCTGAGCAGTTCTTC CAGQRGAEQFF
TRBD2 - TRBJ2-7 TRBV28 TGTGCCACTAGCGGGGTCCTCGACGAGCAGTACTTC CATSGVLDEQYF
- - TRBJ2-1 TRBV6-1 TGTGCCAGCAGGATCACAGATGACAATCTCGATGAGCAGTTCTTC CASRITDDNLDEQFF
- - TRBJ1-4 TRBV10-3 TGTGCCATCAAAGCCGGGACCAATGAAAAACTGTTTTTT CAIKAGTNEKLFF
TRBD2 - TRBJ2-7 TRBV20-1 TGCAGTGCGGGGGGGACCTACGAGCAGTACTTC CSAGGTYEQYF
TRBD2 - TRBJ2-3 TRBV28 TGTGCCAGCAGCAAAATTAGCGGGCGCACAGATACGCAGTATTTT CASSKISGRTDTQYF
- once TRBJ2-7 TRBV27 TGTGCCAGCAGTTCCTCTCCCCGCGGCGAGCAGTACTTC CASSSSPRGEQYF
- - TRBJ2-1 TRBV14 TGTGCCAGCAGCCAAGAAAGGTTTCGAGCGAGCAATGAGCAGTTCTTC CASSQERFRASNEQFF
- few TRBJ1-1 TRBV6-1 TGTGCCAGCAGGGAACGGGCCCCCACTGAAGCTTTCTTT CASRERAPTEAFF
- - TRBJ1-1 TRBV5-4 TGTGCCAGCAGCTCCCCTGGGCCTGTGAACACTGAAGCTTTCTTT CASSSPGPVNTEAFF
TRBD2 few TRBJ2-7 TRBV18 TGTGCCAGCTCACCACCGAGCGGGAGTAAGTACGAGCAGTACTTC CASSPPSGSKYEQYF
TRBD2 - TRBJ2-4 TRBV10-2 TGCGCCAGCAGTGAGAGGCTAGCGGGAGAGGGGGTCAAAAACATTCAGTACTTC CASSERLAGEGVKNIQYF